Shown below are 21 T cell receptor beta chains from a single sample sequenced in a study of CD4 T cell repertoires in COVID-19. Libraries were prepared by immunoSEQ multiplex PCR; TCRdb keeps only in-frame clonotypes and omits some of them. The table includes 65,000 to 95,000 clones, 83% detected once. Material: CD4+ T cells from peripheral blood, obtained after recovery from COVID-19. The source of these receptors is a human donor who had COVID-19.

This clone was counted only a few times. The genes are TRBV4-2 and TRBJ2-5, with TRBD2 identical over 8 bases. With V trimmed by 0 bases and J by 1 base, 7 bases remained unmatched. The CDR3 runs to 17 residues. The germline CDR1 and CDR2 sequences are LGHNA and YNFKEQ. The CDR3: CASSQDPFTSGQETQYF. The CDR3 coding sequence is TGTGCCAGCAGCCAAGATCCCTTCACTAGCGGCCAAGAGACCCAGTACTTC.

The chain is built from TRBV19 and TRBJ2-3; D gene ambiguous. This CDR3 contains 13 residues. Germline V gives CDR1 LNHDA, CDR2 SQIVND (reference sequence). Between the trimmed V and J ends, which lost 1 base and 1 base, there was a span of 3 bases. The CDR3 loop is CASSIAGTDTQYF. CDR3 DNA sequence: TGTGCCAGTAGTATAGCAGGCACAGATACGCAGTATTTT.

This chain links TRBV7-8 with TRBJ1-2; 7 bases are shared with TRBD1. Looked up from germline, CDR1 is SGHVS and CDR2 is FQNEAQ. The length of the CDR3 is 12 residues. Trimming removed 5 bases from V and 8 bases from J; junction bases left unmatched: 5. As DNA, the CDR3 is TGTGCCAGCAGCGAGACAGGGTTCGGCTACACCTTC. Its protein is CASSETGFGYTF.

This chain connects TRBV19 to TRBJ1-2; TRBD1 aligns across 7 bases. The CDR3 is 11 amino acids. Germline V lookup: CDR1 LNHDA, CDR2 SQIVND (reference sequence). The J segment lost 8 bases and the V segment lost 7 bases, leaving 4 bases of the junction unmatched. CDR3 in DNA: TGTGCCAGTACTTGGACAGGCGGCTACACCTTC. It specifies CASTWTGGYTF.

This sequence joins TRBV5-8 and TRBJ2-6, with D perhaps matching TRBD1 (6 bases). The CDR3 runs 18 residues. In germline, CDR1 is SGHTS, CDR2 YDEGEE. Trimming removed 0 bases at V and 0 bases at J, with 13 bases between. In nucleotides, the CDR3 is TGTGCCAGCAGCTTGGGGAACAGGGACCGCTCTGGGGCCAACGTCCTGACTTTC. Amino acids: CASSLGNRDRSGANVLTF.

This sequence joins TRBV28 and TRBJ2-7; TRBD2 matches at 10 bases. CDR3 size: 16 residues. Germline CDR1 and CDR2: MDHEN and SYDVKM. The junction had 13 bases not matched to a gene; V was cut back by 7 bases and J by 4 bases. Here the CDR3 DNA reads TGTGCCAGCATTACGTCGCTGGGACTAGCGCAATACGAGCAGTACTTC. Protein: CASITSLGLAQYEQYF.

CDR3 region: CAYVAGTGGKAFF. CDR3 DNA: TGTGCCTACGTCGCCGGGACAGGGGGGAAAGCTTTCTTT. The rearrangement uses TRBV28 and TRBJ1-1, with 11 bases that match TRBD1. Germline CDR1 MDHEN, CDR2 SYDVKM. The CDR3 spans 13 residues. Losses at the gene ends were 11 bases for V and 9 bases for J; bases not matched to a gene: 11. Full variable domain (missing parts from reference TRBV28 and TRBJ1-1): DVKVTQSSRYLVKRTGEKVFLECVQDMDHENMFWYRQDPGLGLRLIYFSYDVKMKEKGDIPEGYSVSREKKERFSLILESASTNQTSMYLCAYVAGTGGKAFFGQGTRLTVV.

The chain has TRBV5-1 and TRBJ2-1; 8 bases line up with TRBD1. V gave up 7 bases and J gave up 8 bases; unmatched junction bases: 14. Germline V gives CDR1 SGHRS, CDR2 YFSETQ. This CDR3 contains 15 residues. This chain's CDR3 is CASRPDPGGGDEQFF. Here the CDR3 DNA reads TGCGCCAGCCGACCAGATCCAGGGGGCGGGGATGAGCAGTTCTTC. The full variable domain, its missing parts supplied by reference TRBV5-1 and TRBJ2-1, is KAGVTQTPRYLIKTRGQQVTLSCSPISGHRSVSWYQQTPGQGLQFLFEYFSETQRNKGNFPGRFSGRQFSNSRSEMNVSTLELGDSALYLCASRPDPGGGDEQFFGPGTRLTVL.

V gene TRBV4-2 combines with J gene TRBJ2-1; 12 nucleotides line up with TRBD2. The germline CDR1 and CDR2 sequences are LGHNA and YNFKEQ. CDR3 length: 16 amino acids. V lost 4 bases to trimming and J lost 2 bases; unmatched junction nucleotides: 3. Here the CDR3 reads CASSRRTSGTYNEQFF. CDR3 in DNA: TGTGCCAGCAGCCGGCGGACTAGCGGGACCTACAATGAGCAGTTCTTC.

The rearrangement joins TRBV4-1 to TRBJ1-5; no definite D call. The V gene lost 0 bases and the J gene lost 3 bases, with 9 bases spanning the gap. Germline lookup yields CDR1 MGHRA and CDR2 YSYEKL. The CDR3 is 15 residues long. The CDR3 nucleotides read TGCGCCAGCAGCCAAGATTCGACCGACAATCAGCCCCAGCATTTT. This sequence encodes CASSQDSTDNQPQHF.

This chain connects TRBV3-1 (or the pseudogene TRBV3-2) to TRBJ1-5; D possibly corresponds to TRBD1 (6 bases). This CDR3 has 13 amino acids. V was cut by 3 bases and J by 5 bases, with 8 bases left in between. CDR1 LGHDT and CDR2 YNNKEL come from the germline V gene (reference sequence). The CDR3 bases are TGTGCCAGCAGCCACGGGACACATCAGCCCCAGCATTTT. This codes for CASSHGTHQPQHF.

The V call is TRBV27, the J call TRBJ2-1; 16 bases are a match to TRBD2. This CDR3 contains 16 residues. CDR1 is MNHEY and CDR2 is SMNVEV in the germline V gene (reference sequence). Losses at the gene ends were 1 base for V and 12 bases for J; bases not matched to a gene: 6. The CDR3 loop is CASSLWGLAGGQGQFF. As DNA, the CDR3 is TGTGCCAGCAGTTTATGGGGACTAGCGGGGGGGCAGGGGCAGTTCTTC.

This sequence joins TRBV2 and TRBJ1-4; the D gene is possibly TRBD1 (5 bases). Germline V lookup: CDR1 SNHLY, CDR2 FYNNEI. V lost 11 bases and J 8 bases, leaving 18 bases between the germline ends. This CDR3 has 13 residues. CDR3 protein: CASQWGEGEKLFF. The CDR3 coding sequence is TGTGCCTCCCAATGGGGGGAAGGCGAAAAACTGTTTTTT.

J is TRBJ1-3 and V is TRBV3-1 (or the pseudogene TRBV3-2), with a weak D call TRBD1 (6 bases). CDR3 size: 15 residues. Germline CDR1 reads LGHDT; CDR2 reads YNNKEL (reference sequence). V dropped 2 bases and J dropped 4 bases, with 12 bases sitting between them. The CDR3 DNA is TGTGCCAGCAGCCAACCGCCAGGGACAGGAAACACCATATATTTT. Protein: CASSQPPGTGNTIYF.

The chain carries TRBV7-6 and TRBJ1-5, with TRBD1 matching 7 bases. Trimming removed 4 bases from V and 3 bases from J; junction bases left unmatched: 3. The CDR3 is made up of 14 amino acids. Germline assignment: CDR1 SGHVS and CDR2 FNYEAQ. The CDR3 DNA reads as TGTGCCAGCAGCTCGGGACAGATCAATCAGCCCCAGCATTTT. This gives the protein CASSSGQINQPQHF.

J is TRBJ2-5 and V is TRBV7-8; TRBD2 might be the D (5 bases). There are 15 residues in the CDR3. V gave up 5 bases and J gave up 2 bases, with 15 bases separating them. CDR1 and CDR2 (germline): SGHVS, FQNEAQ. Here the CDR3 reads CASSQSGLYQETQYF. Here the CDR3 DNA reads TGTGCCAGCAGCCAATCCGGACTCTATCAAGAGACCCAGTACTTC.

About this clone itself: The identical CDR3 is also encoded by other nucleotide sequences in the sample. The rearrangement uses TRBV7-9 and TRBJ2-6; the D gene is possibly TRBD1 (6 bases). Germline V lookup: CDR1 SEHNR, CDR2 FQNEAQ (reference sequence). Trimming left V 2 bases short and J 1 base short, with 6 bases between. CDR3 length equals 15 residues. The CDR3 protein is CASSLRGSGANVLTF. The CDR3 DNA sequence: TGTGCCAGCAGCTTAAGGGGGTCTGGGGCCAACGTCCTGACTTTC.

V usage is TRBV3-1 (or the pseudogene TRBV3-2) and J usage is TRBJ2-1; tentatively, D is TRBD2 (6 bases). The V end lost 4 bases, the J end lost 0 bases, and 10 bases lay between the germline ends. The CDR3 has 15 residues. Germline CDR1 reads LGHDT; CDR2 reads YNNKEL (reference sequence). The CDR3 sequence is CASSPGRLSYNEQFF. The CDR3 DNA sequence: TGTGCCAGCAGCCCCGGGAGACTCTCCTACAATGAGCAGTTCTTC.

The rearrangement uses TRBV7-9 and TRBJ2-7; 8 bases are shared with TRBD1. After removal of 5 bases from V and 5 bases from J, the junction contained 14 bases not matched to a gene. CDR3 length: 16 residues. Germline V gives CDR1 SEHNR, CDR2 FQNEAQ (reference sequence). The CDR3 bases are TGTGCCAGCAGCCCTCCCCGGGCAGGGGGCCACCACGAGCAGTACTTC. It encodes CASSPPRAGGHHEQYF.

The chain links TRBV7-2 to TRBJ2-1; maybe TRBD2 (6 bases). Germline lookup yields CDR1 SGHTA and CDR2 FQGNSA. This CDR3 comprises 14 residues. Trimming shortened V by 5 bases and J by 10 bases, and 18 bases separated the two germline ends. Written as DNA, the CDR3 is TGTGCCAGCAGCCCCAGGATCGGGGACTTGGAGCAGTTCTTC. This encodes CASSPRIGDLEQFF.

The chain recombines TRBV11-2 with TRBJ1-3, with 8 bases matching TRBD1. Losses at the gene ends were 0 bases for V and 5 bases for J; bases not matched to a gene: 0. The CDR3 is made up of 14 amino acids. Germline loops: CDR1 SGHAT, CDR2 FQNNGV. CDR3 amino acids: CASSLDRGRNTIYF. CDR3 bases: TGTGCCAGCAGCTTAGACAGGGGGCGAAACACCATATATTTT. Full variable domain (rest looked up from reference TRBV11-2 and TRBJ1-3): EAGVAQSPRYKIIEKRQSVAFWCNPISGHATLYWYQQILGQGPKLLIQFQNNGVVDDSQLPKDRFSAERLKGVDSTLKIQPAKLEDSAVYLCASSLDRGRNTIYFGEGSWLTVV.